Included here is one T cell receptor (beta chain) sequence, with context. These data belong to a study of shared clonotypes between healthy human individuals. About the study: Per donor, CD8 memory used one plate, CD8 naive used two, CD4 memory used three and CD4 naive used three.

Assay used: immunoSEQ multiplex PCR; TCRdb lists only in-frame clones, some missing. Of about 1 million clones in the sample, around three quarters are singletons; the top ten hold 0.5% to 0.6%. The clonotype was recovered from a man younger than 35 in good health. Some clones in this sample may be carry-over from other donors' samples. The specimen sequenced was memory CD4+ T cells from PBMCs. Subset defined: CD45RA-negative fraction.

The CDR3 sequence is CASSESVNTIYF. DNA for the CDR3: TGTGCCAGCAGTGAATCGGTAAACACCATATATTTT. The chain carries TRBV6-1 and TRBJ1-3, with D unresolved. Germline V gene lookup returns CDR1 MNHNS and CDR2 SASEGT. This CDR3 is 12 amino acids long. Trimming left V 2 bases short and J 6 bases short, with 5 bases between.